The clone carrying this TCR beta chain was detected only a few times. The sample comes from a study of T cell responses to AZD1222 COVID-19 vaccine. Clones were read by immunoSEQ multiplex PCR, and TCRdb kept only the in-frame ones, dropping some. The profile shows under 150,000 clones, 92% of them singletons. The clonotype comes from an adult who received the AZD1222 COVID-19 vaccine. The sequenced sample was peripheral blood, obtained 28 days after the second AZD1222 dose.

The CDR3: CASSETAPGVSGNTIYF. The CDR3 DNA sequence: TGTGCCAGCAGCGAGACGGCCCCGGGGGTCTCTGGAAACACCATATATTTT. The chain uses TRBV9 and TRBJ1-3, with a weak D call TRBD1 (5 bases). Trimming took 3 bases from V and 0 from J, leaving 16 bases between them. Germline V gives CDR1 SGDLS, CDR2 YYNGEE. There are 17 residues in the CDR3.